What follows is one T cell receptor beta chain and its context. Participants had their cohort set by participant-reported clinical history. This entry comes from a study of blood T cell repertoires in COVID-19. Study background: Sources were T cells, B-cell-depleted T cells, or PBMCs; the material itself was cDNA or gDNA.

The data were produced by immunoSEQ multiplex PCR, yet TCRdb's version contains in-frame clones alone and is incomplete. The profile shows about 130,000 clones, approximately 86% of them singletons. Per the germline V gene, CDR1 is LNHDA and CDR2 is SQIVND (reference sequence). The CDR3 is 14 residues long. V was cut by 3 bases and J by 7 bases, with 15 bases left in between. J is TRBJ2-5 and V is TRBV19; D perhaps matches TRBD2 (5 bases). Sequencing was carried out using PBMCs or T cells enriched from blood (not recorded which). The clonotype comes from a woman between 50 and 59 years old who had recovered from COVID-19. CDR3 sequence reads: CASSMAGPRVTQYF. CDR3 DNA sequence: TGTGCCAGTAGTATGGCGGGTCCTAGAGTGACCCAGTACTTC.